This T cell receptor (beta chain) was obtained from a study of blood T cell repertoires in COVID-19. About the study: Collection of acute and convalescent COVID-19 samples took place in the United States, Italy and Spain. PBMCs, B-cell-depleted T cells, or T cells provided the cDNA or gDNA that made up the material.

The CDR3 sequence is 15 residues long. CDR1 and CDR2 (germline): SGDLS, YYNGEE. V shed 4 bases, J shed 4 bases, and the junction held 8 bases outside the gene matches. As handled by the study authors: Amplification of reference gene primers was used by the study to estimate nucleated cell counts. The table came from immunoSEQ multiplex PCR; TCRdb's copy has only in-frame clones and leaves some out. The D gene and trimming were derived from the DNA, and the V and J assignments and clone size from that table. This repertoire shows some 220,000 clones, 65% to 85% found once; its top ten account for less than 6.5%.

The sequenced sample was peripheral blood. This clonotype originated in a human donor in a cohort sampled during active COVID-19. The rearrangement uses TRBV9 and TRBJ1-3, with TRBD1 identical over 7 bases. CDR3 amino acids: CASSSGQAYGNTIYF. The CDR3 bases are TGTGCCAGCAGCTCAGGACAGGCTTACGGAAACACCATATATTTT. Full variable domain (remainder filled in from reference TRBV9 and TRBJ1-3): DSGVTQTPKHLITATGQRVTLRCSPRSGDLSVYWYQQSLDQGLQFLIQYYNGEERAKGNILERFSAQQFPDLHSELNLSSLELGDSALYFCASSSGQAYGNTIYFGEGSWLTVV.